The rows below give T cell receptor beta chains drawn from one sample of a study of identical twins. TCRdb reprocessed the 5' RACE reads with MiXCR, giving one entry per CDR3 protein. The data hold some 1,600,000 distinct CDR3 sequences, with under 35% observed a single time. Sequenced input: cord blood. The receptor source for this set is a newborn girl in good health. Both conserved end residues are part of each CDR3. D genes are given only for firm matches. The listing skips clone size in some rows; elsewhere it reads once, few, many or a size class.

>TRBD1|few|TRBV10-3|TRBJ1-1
CAISRQGSDPEAFF
TGTGCCATCAGTCGACAGGGGAGCGATCCTGAAGCTTTCTTT
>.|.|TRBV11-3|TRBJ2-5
CASSLGSTPTSETQYF
TGTGCCAGCAGCTTAGGGTCCACCCCGACCAGCGAGACCCAGTACTTC
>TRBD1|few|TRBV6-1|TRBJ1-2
CASSEAHRGPYGYTF
TGTGCCAGCAGTGAAGCCCACAGGGGGCCCTATGGCTACACCTTC
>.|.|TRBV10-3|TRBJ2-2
CAISGGYNTGELFF
TGTGCCATCAGTGGGGGCTATAACACCGGGGAGCTGTTTTTT
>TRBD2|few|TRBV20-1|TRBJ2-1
CSASGTSGGDYNEQFF
TGCAGTGCTAGCGGGACTAGCGGGGGGGATTACAATGAGCAGTTCTTC
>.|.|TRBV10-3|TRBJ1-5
CAISETPGDQPQHF
TGTGCCATCAGCGAGACCCCCGGGGATCAGCCCCAGCATTTT
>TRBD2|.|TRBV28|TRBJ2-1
CASRSLAVSYNEQFF
TGTGCCAGCAGGTCCCTAGCGGTCTCCTACAATGAGCAGTTCTTC
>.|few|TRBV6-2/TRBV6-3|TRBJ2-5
CASLGRRGETQYF
TGTGCCAGCCTGGGACGTCGGGGAGAGACCCAGTACTTC
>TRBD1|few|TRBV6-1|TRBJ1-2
CASIRDRDGSNYGYTF
TGTGCCAGTATCCGGGACAGGGACGGATCTAACTATGGCTACACCTTC
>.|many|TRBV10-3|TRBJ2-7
CAISGPGEQYF
TGTGCCATCAGTGGACCGGGCGAGCAGTACTTC
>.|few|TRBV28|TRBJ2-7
CASSRLTGAWEQYF
TGTGCCAGCAGCCGCCTTACGGGGGCGTGGGAGCAGTACTTC
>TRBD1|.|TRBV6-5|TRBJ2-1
CASTLGTGLEQFF
TGTGCCAGCACCCTAGGGACAGGTTTAGAGCAGTTCTTC
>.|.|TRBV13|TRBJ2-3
CASSLVSPGVVDTQYF
TGTGCCAGCAGCTTAGTCTCGCCGGGAGTCGTCGATACGCAGTATTTT
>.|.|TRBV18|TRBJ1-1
CATSLTSDLTEAFF
TGTGCCACCTCACTGACCTCAGACCTCACTGAAGCTTTCTTT
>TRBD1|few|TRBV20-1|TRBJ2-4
CSARRGGEGKNIQYF
TGCAGTGCTAGAAGAGGGGGCGAGGGCAAAAACATTCAGTACTTC
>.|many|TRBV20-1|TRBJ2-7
CSAIRAVRYEQYF
TGCAGTGCTATTCGCGCGGTTCGCTACGAGCAGTACTTC
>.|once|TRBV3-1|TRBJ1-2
CARSSGTATFYGYTF
TGTGCCCGCAGCTCCGGGACGGCCACTTTCTATGGCTACACCTTC
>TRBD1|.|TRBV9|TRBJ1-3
CASSSLQGAGNTIYF
TGTGCCAGCAGCTCATTACAGGGGGCTGGAAACACCATATATTTT
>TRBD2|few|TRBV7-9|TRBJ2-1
CASSCGSSYNEQFF
TGTGCCAGCAGCTGCGGGAGCTCCTACAATGAGCAGTTCTTC
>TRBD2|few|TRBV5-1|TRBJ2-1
CASSLEREPPDEQFF
TGCGCCAGCAGCTTGGAGCGGGAGCCTCCCGATGAGCAGTTCTTC
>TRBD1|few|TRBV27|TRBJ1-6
CASSLSTGAHALHF
TGTGCCAGCAGTTTATCCACAGGGGCCCATGCCCTCCACTTT
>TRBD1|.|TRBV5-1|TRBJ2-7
CASSRTGDAYEQYF
TGCGCCAGCAGCCGGACAGGGGATGCCTACGAGCAGTACTTC
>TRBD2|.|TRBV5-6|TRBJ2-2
CASSHLAGGNTRELFF
TGTGCCAGCAGCCACTTAGCGGGAGGGAACACCAGGGAGCTGTTTTTT
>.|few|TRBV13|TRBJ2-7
CASSPPAGTHEQYF
TGTGCCAGCAGCCCGCCGGCCGGGACCCACGAGCAGTACTTC
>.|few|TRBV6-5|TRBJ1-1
CASRASWTATSGAFF
TGTGCCAGCAGGGCAAGCTGGACAGCTACATCTGGGGCTTTCTTT
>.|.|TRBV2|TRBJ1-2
CASSSSQGYYGYTF
TGTGCCAGCAGTTCTTCACAGGGCTACTATGGCTACACCTTC
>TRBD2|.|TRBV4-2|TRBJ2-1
CASSKASGPDSYNEQFF
TGTGCCAGCAGCAAAGCTAGCGGGCCGGACTCCTACAATGAGCAGTTCTTC
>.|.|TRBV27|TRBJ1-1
CASSWNVNTEAFF
TGTGCCAGCAGTTGGAACGTGAACACTGAAGCTTTCTTT
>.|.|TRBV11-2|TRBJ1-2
CASSLRARDTNYGYTF
TGTGCCAGCAGCTTAAGGGCTCGGGACACCAACTATGGCTACACCTTC
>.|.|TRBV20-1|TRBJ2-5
CSASGFQETQYF
TGCAGTGCTAGCGGATTCCAAGAGACCCAGTACTTC
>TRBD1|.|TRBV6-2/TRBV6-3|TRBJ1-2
CASTPWGQGANYGYTF
TGTGCCAGCACTCCTTGGGGACAGGGGGCTAACTATGGCTACACCTTC
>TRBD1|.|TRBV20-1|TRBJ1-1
CSARANRGLLNTEAFF
TGCAGTGCTAGAGCGAACAGGGGGCTATTGAACACTGAAGCTTTCTTT
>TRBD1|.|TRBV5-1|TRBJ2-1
CASKGVGRTGHDEQFF
TGCGCCAGCAAAGGGGTGGGACGGACAGGACACGATGAGCAGTTCTTC
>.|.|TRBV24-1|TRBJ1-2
CATSDFHRTQNYGYTF
TGTGCCACCAGTGATTTCCACCGGACCCAGAACTATGGCTACACCTTC
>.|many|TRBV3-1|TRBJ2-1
CASSHRQSSYNEQFF
TGTGCCAGCAGCCATAGACAGAGCTCCTACAATGAGCAGTTCTTC
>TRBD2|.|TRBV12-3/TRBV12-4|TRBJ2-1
CASTTGLAGVYNEQFF
TGTGCCAGCACTACGGGACTAGCGGGAGTATACAATGAGCAGTTCTTC
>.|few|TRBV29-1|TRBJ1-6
CSVLTEGFNSPLHF
TGCAGCGTCCTAACCGAAGGGTTTAATTCACCCCTCCACTTT
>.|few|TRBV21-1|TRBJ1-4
CASSTYGSREEREKLFF
TGTGCCAGCAGCACCTACGGATCTCGGGAAGAGAGAGAAAAACTGTTTTTT
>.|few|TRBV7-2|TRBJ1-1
CASSLIHRVPEAFF
TGTGCCAGCAGCTTAATCCACAGGGTCCCTGAAGCTTTCTTT
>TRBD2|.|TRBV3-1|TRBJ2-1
CVSSQGTSVGNEQFF
TGTGTCAGCAGCCAAGGGACTAGCGTGGGCAATGAGCAGTTCTTC
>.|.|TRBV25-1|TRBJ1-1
CASSESVMNTEAFF
TGTGCCAGCAGTGAATCAGTTATGAACACTGAAGCTTTCTTT
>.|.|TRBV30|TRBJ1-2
CAWSVWVPYGYTF
TGTGCCTGGAGTGTGTGGGTACCCTATGGCTACACCTTC